The clone carrying this T cell receptor beta chain was counted between two and nine times. Its antigen is currently unknown. Germline V gives CDR1 SNHLY, CDR2 FYNNEI. V dropped 1 base and J dropped 0 bases, with 7 bases sitting between them. This CDR3 comprises 15 residues. This sample was included in a study of T cells after yellow fever vaccination. Across the study: Each low-cell-number fraction was prepared by means of SMART-Seq v4 Ultra Low Input. Broader study findings: One caveat is that FACS-sorted repertoires could contain abundant clonotypes contaminating from the bulk population.

By 5'RACE template switching, TCR cDNA was produced, with a universal primer site and UMIs added in the process. TCRdb reanalysed the 5' RACE reads using MiXCR and keeps one entry per CDR3 protein. The sample holds 550,000 or so distinct CDR3 sequences, under 25% seen once. This clonotype was sampled from a man younger than 45 who received the YFV17D yellow fever vaccine. Material: PBMCs, obtained 15 days after the yellow fever booster vaccination. The chain couples TRBV2 to TRBJ1-5; D gene ambiguous. CDR3 protein: CASSEELNSNQPQHF. The CDR3 coding sequence is TGTGCCAGCAGTGAAGAGCTTAATAGCAATCAGCCCCAGCATTTT.